The 5 T cell receptor beta chains presented below share a single source sample, sequenced in a study of memory CD4+ T cells and cytomegalovirus serostatus. The protocol was immunoSEQ multiplex PCR, while the TCRdb copy is restricted to in-frame clones and leaves out a portion. The table has about 38,000 clones, approximately 79% seen once. The sort gate was single viable CD3+CD4+CD8-CD45RO+ cells for memory CD4+ T cells. Source material: memory CD4+ T cells from blood. The receptors here all came from an adult in good health and CMV-seropositive.

V and J are TRBV7-9 and TRBJ1-5; unclear D gene. Between the trimmed V and J ends, which lost 5 bases and 2 bases, there was a span of 13 bases. The CDR3 runs to 15 residues. Germline CDR1 and CDR2: SEHNR and FQNEAQ (reference sequence). The CDR3 DNA reads TGTGCCAGCAGCCCGTCGGTCCAGGGCAATCAGCCCCAGCATTTT. Its translation is CASSPSVQGNQPQHF.

The V gene is TRBV28, the J gene TRBJ2-1; tentative D call: TRBD1 (6 bases). Trimming pared 7 bases from V and 8 bases from J, leaving 18 bases between. CDR1 is MDHEN, CDR2 SYDVKM, per germline. The CDR3 loop spans 14 amino acids. CDR3 nucleotide sequence: TGTGCCAGCACCTTTATAACAGGGTTGGATGAGCAGTTCTTC. It translates to CASTFITGLDEQFF.

The J gene is TRBJ1-4, the V gene TRBV6-6; D is unclear. Germline loops: CDR1 MNHNY, CDR2 SVGAGI (reference sequence). V was cut by 6 bases and J by 8 bases, with 13 bases left in between. CDR3 length: 13 residues. CDR3 nucleotides: TGTGCCAGCAGGCAGGAGAACGTCGAAAAACTGTTTTTT. It specifies CASRQENVEKLFF.

This chain connects TRBV5-8 to TRBJ1-2; D remains unclear. The germline V and J ends were trimmed by 0 bases and 8 bases, with 11 bases remaining between them. The length of the CDR3 is 13 residues. In germline, CDR1 is SGHTS, CDR2 YDEGEE. CDR3 bases: TGTGCCAGCAGCTTGGCGCTGTTCAGCGGCTACACCTTC. It encodes CASSLALFSGYTF.

The chain carries TRBV4-3 and TRBJ2-1, with 9 bases identical to TRBD1. The ends lost 1 base at V and 4 bases at J; junction bases unmatched: 2. This CDR3 region has 15 residues. CDR1 and CDR2 from the germline V gene are LGHNA and YSLEER. CDR3 nucleotides: TGCGCCAGCAGCCAAGCCGGGACAGGGTACAATGAGCAGTTCTTC. This sequence encodes CASSQAGTGYNEQFF.